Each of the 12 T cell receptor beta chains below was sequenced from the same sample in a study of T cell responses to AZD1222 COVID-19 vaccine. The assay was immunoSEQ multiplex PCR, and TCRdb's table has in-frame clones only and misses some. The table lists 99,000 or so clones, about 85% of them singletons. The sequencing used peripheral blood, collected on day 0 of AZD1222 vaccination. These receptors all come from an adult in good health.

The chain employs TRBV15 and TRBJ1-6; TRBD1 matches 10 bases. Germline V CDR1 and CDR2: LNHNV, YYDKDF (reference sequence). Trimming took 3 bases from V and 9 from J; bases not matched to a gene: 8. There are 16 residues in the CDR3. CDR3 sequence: CATSRDRGSIGSPLHF. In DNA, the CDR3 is TGTGCCACCAGCAGGGACAGGGGGTCCATTGGTTCACCCCTCCACTTT.

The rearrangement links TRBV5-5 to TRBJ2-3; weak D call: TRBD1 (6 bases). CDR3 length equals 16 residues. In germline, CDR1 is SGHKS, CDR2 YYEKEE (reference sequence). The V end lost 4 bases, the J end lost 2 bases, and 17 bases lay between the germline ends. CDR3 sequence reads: CASSLRQAFNTDTQYF. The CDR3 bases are TGTGCCAGCAGCCTTAGACAGGCCTTCAACACAGATACGCAGTATTTT.

The CDR3 nucleotides read TGCGCCAGCAGCCAACACAGGGGTTCCGTCTCTGGGGCCAACGTCCTGACTTTC. Residues: CASSQHRGSVSGANVLTF. V gene TRBV4-1 combines with J gene TRBJ2-6; TRBD1 aligns across 7 bases. The CDR3 loop spans 18 amino acids. CDR1 and CDR2 (germline): MGHRA, YSYEKL. With 2 bases clipped from V and 0 bases from J, the junction kept 7 bases outside the gene matches.

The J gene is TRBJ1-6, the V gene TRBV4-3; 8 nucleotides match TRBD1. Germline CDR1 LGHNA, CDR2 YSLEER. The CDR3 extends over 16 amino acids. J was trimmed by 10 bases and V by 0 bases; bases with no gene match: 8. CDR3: CASSQDSNRGGSPLHF. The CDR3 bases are TGCGCCAGCAGCCAAGATAGCAACAGGGGGGGATCACCCCTCCACTTT.

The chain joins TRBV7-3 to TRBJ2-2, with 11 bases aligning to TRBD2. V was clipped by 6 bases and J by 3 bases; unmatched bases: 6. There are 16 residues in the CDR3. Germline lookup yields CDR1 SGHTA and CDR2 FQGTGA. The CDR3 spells CASSLSGRVHTGELFF. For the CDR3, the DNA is TGTGCCAGCAGTCTTAGCGGGAGGGTACACACCGGGGAGCTGTTTTTT.

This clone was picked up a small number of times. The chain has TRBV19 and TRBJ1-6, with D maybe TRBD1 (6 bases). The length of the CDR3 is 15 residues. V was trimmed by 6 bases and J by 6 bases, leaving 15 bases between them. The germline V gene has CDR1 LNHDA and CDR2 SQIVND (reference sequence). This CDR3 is CASRDLQGGNSPLHF. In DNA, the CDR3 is TGTGCCAGTAGGGACCTACAGGGAGGTAATTCACCCCTCCACTTT.

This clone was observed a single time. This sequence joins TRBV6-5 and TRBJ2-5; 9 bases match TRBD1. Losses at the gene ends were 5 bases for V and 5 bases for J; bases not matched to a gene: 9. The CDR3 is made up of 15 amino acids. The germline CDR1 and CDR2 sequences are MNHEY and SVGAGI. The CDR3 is CASSTSGTGRETQYF. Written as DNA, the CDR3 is TGTGCCAGCAGTACATCCGGGACAGGGCGGGAGACCCAGTACTTC.

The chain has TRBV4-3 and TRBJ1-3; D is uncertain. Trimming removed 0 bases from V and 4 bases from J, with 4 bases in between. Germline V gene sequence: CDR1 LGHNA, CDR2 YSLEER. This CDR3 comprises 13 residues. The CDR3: CASSQENGNTIYF. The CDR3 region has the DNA TGCGCCAGCAGCCAAGAAAACGGAAACACCATATATTTT.

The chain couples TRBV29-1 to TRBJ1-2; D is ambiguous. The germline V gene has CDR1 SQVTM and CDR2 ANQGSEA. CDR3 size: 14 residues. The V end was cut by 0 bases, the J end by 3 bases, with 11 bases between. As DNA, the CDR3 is TGCAGCGTTGAAGAAAAGGAGGAGGACTATGGCTACACCTTC. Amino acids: CSVEEKEEDYGYTF.

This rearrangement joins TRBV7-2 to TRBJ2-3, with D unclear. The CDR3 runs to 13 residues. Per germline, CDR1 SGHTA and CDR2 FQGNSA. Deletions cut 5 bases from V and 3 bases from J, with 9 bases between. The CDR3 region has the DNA TGTGCCAGCAGCGATGTGAGGACAGATACGCAGTATTTT. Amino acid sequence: CASSDVRTDTQYF.

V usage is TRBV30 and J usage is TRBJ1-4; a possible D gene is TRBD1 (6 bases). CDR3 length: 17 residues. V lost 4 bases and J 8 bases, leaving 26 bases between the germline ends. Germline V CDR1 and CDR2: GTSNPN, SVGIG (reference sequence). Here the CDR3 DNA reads TGTGCCTGGAACATAGCCGGGACAACCCTGTCGGCCGAAAAACTGTTTTTT. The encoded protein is CAWNIAGTTLSAEKLFF.

CDR3 sequence reads: CASSHLAGGTYEQYF. The CDR3 region has the DNA TGTGCCAGCAGCCACCTAGCGGGGGGAACCTACGAGCAGTACTTC. This chain joins TRBV3-1 (or the pseudogene TRBV3-2) and TRBJ2-7, with 11 bases that match TRBD2. The CDR3 length is 15 residues. The V gene end was trimmed by 3 bases and the J gene end by 2 bases; junction bases not matched to a gene: 3. Looked up from germline, CDR1 is LGHDT and CDR2 is YNNKEL (reference sequence).